Following are 15 T cell receptor beta chains from one sample sequenced in a study of blood T cell repertoires in COVID-19. TCRdb's table, derived via immunoSEQ multiplex PCR, lists solely in-frame clones and lacks some. The table records around 100,000 clones, more than 75% of them present only once. Sequencing input: peripheral blood. These receptors came from a human donor in a cohort sampled during active COVID-19.

V is TRBV5-6 and J is TRBJ1-3, with D unclear. Germline V gene lookup returns CDR1 SGHDT and CDR2 YYEEEE. The CDR3 length is 13 residues. V lost 5 bases, J lost 0 bases, and 6 bases lay in between. CDR3 loop: CASRSYSGNTIYF. In DNA, the CDR3 is TGTGCCAGCAGGTCCTACTCTGGAAACACCATATATTTT.

The chain recombines TRBV7-2 with TRBJ1-5; D uncertain. Deletions cut 6 bases from V and 4 bases from J, with 10 bases between. The germline CDR1 and CDR2 sequences are SGHTA and FQGNSA. This CDR3 contains 13 residues. The DNA of the CDR3 is TGTGCCAGCAGTTCTGAGGCGAATCAGCCCCAGCATTTT. Its translation: CASSSEANQPQHF. Looking up the rest from reference TRBV7-2 and TRBJ1-5 gives the full variable domain: GAGVSQSPSNKVTEKGKDVELRCDPISGHTALYWYRQSLGQGLEFLIYFQGNSAPDKSGLPSDRFSAERTGGSVSTLTIQRTQQEDSAVYLCASSSEANQPQHFGDGTRLSIL.

The V call is TRBV7-2, the J call TRBJ2-1, with TRBD2 identical over 12 bases. The V gene end was trimmed by 3 bases and the J gene end by 9 bases; junction bases not matched to a gene: 3. CDR3 length: 14 residues. CDR1 is SGHTA and CDR2 is FQGNSA in the germline V gene. CDR3 coding DNA: TGTGCCAGCAGCTTTGGACTAGCGGGATCTGAGCAGTTCTTC. Translating gives CASSFGLAGSEQFF.

V is TRBV9 and J is TRBJ2-7, with 7 bases that match TRBD1. Germline trimming cut 0 bases from V and 0 bases from J; bases unmatched to any gene: 3. The CDR3 runs 15 residues. Per germline, CDR1 SGDLS and CDR2 YYNGEE. This chain's CDR3 is CASSVAGDSSYEQYF. The CDR3 coding sequence is TGTGCCAGCAGCGTAGCAGGGGACAGCTCCTACGAGCAGTACTTC.

The chain uses TRBV10-3 and TRBJ2-3; a weak D match, TRBD1 (6 bases). This CDR3 contains 15 residues. The germline gives CDR1 ENHRY, CDR2 SYGVKD. The V gene lost 2 bases and the J gene lost 1 base, with 10 bases spanning the gap. The DNA for the CDR3 is TGTGCCATCAGTGAGACCGGGACACGCACAGATACGCAGTATTTT. Protein sequence: CAISETGTRTDTQYF.

The chain links TRBV28 to TRBJ2-1; 8 nucleotides agree with TRBD1. J was trimmed by 3 bases and V by 5 bases; bases with no gene match: 9. This CDR3 is built from 16 residues. Germline V gene data show CDR1 as MDHEN and CDR2 as SYDVKM. CDR3 nucleotides: TGTGCCAGCAGTCCTCCGGGACAGGCTAACTACAATGAGCAGTTCTTC. This gives the protein CASSPPGQANYNEQFF.

V is TRBV19 and J is TRBJ1-5, with 10 positions matching TRBD1. The V gene end was trimmed by 8 bases and the J gene end by 6 bases; junction bases not matched to a gene: 7. Germline CDR1 reads LNHDA; CDR2 reads SQIVND (reference sequence). This CDR3 comprises 14 residues. In DNA, the CDR3 is TGTGCCAGTCTCTCCGGGACAGGGGTTCAGCCCCAGCATTTT. Translation: CASLSGTGVQPQHF.

This sequence joins TRBV28 and TRBJ1-2, with TRBD1 matching 7 bases. The CDR3 is made up of 15 amino acids. Germline V gene sequence: CDR1 MDHEN, CDR2 SYDVKM. J gave up 8 bases and V 3 bases, and 12 bases lay outside the gene matches. The CDR3 loop reads CASSFNVDRVDGYTF. DNA for the CDR3: TGTGCCAGCAGTTTTAACGTAGACAGGGTCGACGGCTACACCTTC.

This clone was seen just once. This chain joins TRBV18 and TRBJ2-2, with D hard to call. In germline, CDR1 is KGHSH, CDR2 LQKENI. The CDR3 covers 13 residues. V was shortened by 4 bases and J by 5 bases, with 8 bases between the two germline ends. CDR3 nucleotides: TGTGCCAGCTCACAACAGTATACCGGGGAGCTGTTTTTT. Protein: CASSQQYTGELFF.

The V and J genes are TRBV30 and TRBJ1-2; D not resolved. With 3 bases removed from V and 8 bases from J, the gap between germline ends came to 16 bases. Germline V gene data show CDR1 as GTSNPN and CDR2 as SVGIG (reference sequence). The CDR3 consists of 13 residues. The CDR3 sequence is CAWRGSSASGYTF. In DNA, the CDR3 is TGTGCCTGGAGGGGCAGCTCCGCTTCCGGCTACACCTTC.

The genes are TRBV6-1 and TRBJ1-6; TRBD1 matches 7 bases. Trimming removed 0 bases from V and 4 bases from J; junction bases left unmatched: 6. Germline CDR1 MNHNS, CDR2 SASEGT. The CDR3 runs 17 residues. CDR3 in amino acids: CASSEAPGTAYNSPLHF. CDR3 sequence (DNA): TGTGCCAGCAGTGAAGCTCCTGGGACAGCTTATAATTCACCCCTCCACTTT.

The chain combines TRBV19 with TRBJ1-5; a weak D match, TRBD1 (6 bases). CDR1 is LNHDA and CDR2 is SQIVND in the germline V gene (reference sequence). The CDR3 covers 16 residues. V was clipped by 6 bases and J by 2 bases, with 17 bases between them. CDR3 residues: CASSTFRGAGNQPQHF. DNA for the CDR3: TGTGCCAGTAGCACTTTTCGGGGGGCTGGCAATCAGCCCCAGCATTTT.

The rearrangement uses TRBV7-6 and TRBJ2-1, with TRBD1 matching 12 bases. V was pared by 1 base and J by 5 bases, with 3 bases of the junction left unmatched. CDR3 size: 16 residues. The V gene's germline CDR1 is SGHVS and CDR2 FNYEAQ. CDR3 region: CASSLDGTGGDNEQFF. The DNA for the CDR3 is TGTGCCAGCAGCTTAGACGGGACAGGGGGCGACAATGAGCAGTTCTTC.

This clone was observed a few times. J is TRBJ1-2 and V is TRBV11-2; D ambiguous. The CDR3 has 13 amino acids. Germline-derived CDR1 and CDR2 are SGHAT and FQNNGV. The V gene lost 4 bases and the J gene lost 4 bases, with 10 bases spanning the gap. CDR3 nucleotides: TGTGCCAGCAGCTCCTCCGGGGTCTATGGCTACACCTTC. Amino acid sequence: CASSSSGVYGYTF.

The chain joins TRBV19 to TRBJ1-5, with TRBD1 matching 8 bases. CDR3 length: 15 amino acids. The germline CDR1 and CDR2 sequences are LNHDA and SQIVND (reference sequence). V lost 5 bases to trimming and J lost 4 bases; unmatched junction nucleotides: 7. The chain's CDR3 is CASSAQGAQNQPQHF. The CDR3 DNA follows: TGTGCCAGTAGTGCCCAGGGGGCTCAAAATCAGCCCCAGCATTTT.